This entry lists 8 T cell receptor beta chains sequenced from one sample in a study of blood T cells in healthy people across ages. Sample-barcoded 5' priming and a J-beta primer mix drove a second PCR of about 7 to 11 cycles. TCRdb reanalysed the 5' RACE reads using MiXCR and keeps one entry per CDR3 protein. The sample includes some 1,500,000 distinct CDR3 sequences, less than 45% of them seen just once. The sequenced sample consisted of blood. The receptors derive from a young woman in good health.

This rearrangement joins TRBV20-1 to TRBJ2-2; 10 nucleotides line up with TRBD2. This CDR3 comprises 15 residues. The V gene end was trimmed by 6 bases and the J gene end by 8 bases; junction bases not matched to a gene: 12. Germline CDR1 is DFQATT and CDR2 is SNEGSKA (reference sequence). CDR3 nucleotide sequence: TGCAGTGCGAGAAGGGCTAGCGGGAGTTCAGGGGAGCTGTTTTTT. Its translation: CSARRASGSSGELFF.

This clonotype has more than one count but fewer than ten. The chain has TRBV5-1 and TRBJ2-5; TRBD2 is a possible D gene (6 bases). The length of the CDR3 is 15 residues. Looked up from germline, CDR1 is SGHRS and CDR2 is YFSETQ. V gave up 0 bases and J gave up 2 bases, with 11 bases separating them. In nucleotides, the CDR3 is TGCGCCAGCAGCTTGGTTAGCGGAACACAAGAGACCCAGTACTTC. Translating gives CASSLVSGTQETQYF.

V is TRBV18 and J is TRBJ1-1, with D perhaps matching TRBD1 (5 bases). The CDR3 extends over 13 amino acids. V was cut by 5 bases and J by 5 bases, with 12 bases left in between. Per germline, CDR1 KGHSH and CDR2 LQKENI. CDR3 protein: CASSTGGLTEAFF. The CDR3 DNA reads TGTGCCAGCTCAACCGGGGGATTGACTGAAGCTTTCTTT.

This clonotype showed up just once. The chain recombines TRBV29-1 with TRBJ1-1; 7 bases align to TRBD1. Germline V CDR1 and CDR2: SQVTM, ANQGSEA. This CDR3 is built from 13 residues. V lost 7 bases to trimming and J lost 5 bases; unmatched junction nucleotides: 10. The CDR3 nucleotides are TGCAGCGCTAGACAGGGCGAAGTGACTGAAGCTTTCTTT. This translates into CSARQGEVTEAFF.

There are a few counts of this clonotype. The chain joins TRBV20-1 to TRBJ1-2; D is perhaps TRBD1 (5 bases). V lost 6 bases, J lost 8 bases, and 10 bases lay in between. Germline values: CDR1 DFQATT, CDR2 SNEGSKA (reference sequence). The CDR3 consists of 10 residues. This CDR3 is CSADSDGYTF. CDR3 bases: TGCAGTGCCGACAGTGACGGCTACACCTTC.

The gene calls are TRBV7-9 and TRBJ2-1; D is uncertain. Germline loops: CDR1 SEHNR, CDR2 FQNEAQ (reference sequence). Trimming pared 1 base from V and 8 bases from J, leaving 18 bases between. The CDR3 consists of 16 residues. CDR3: CASSLGAGSRIDEQFF. The CDR3 nucleotides read TGTGCCAGCAGCTTAGGGGCCGGATCGCGAATCGATGAGCAGTTCTTC.

This sequence joins TRBV19 and TRBJ1-6; D is uncertain. The CDR3 spans 16 residues. Looked up from germline, CDR1 is LNHDA and CDR2 is SQIVND (reference sequence). The V gene lost 5 bases and the J gene lost 4 bases, with 15 bases spanning the gap. CDR3 DNA sequence: TGTGCCAGTAGTCCTCTAGGGCGAATATATAATTCACCCCTCCACTTT. Encoded protein: CASSPLGRIYNSPLHF.

This clonotype came up a few times. The rearrangement joins TRBV14 to TRBJ2-1; 8 positions match TRBD1. This CDR3 is built from 13 residues. V was clipped by 0 bases and J by 15 bases; unmatched bases: 7. Germline CDR1 and CDR2: SGHDN and FVKESK. CDR3 in DNA: TGTGCCAGCAGCCAAGATCTAGGCAGGGGGCCGTTCTTC. Protein sequence: CASSQDLGRGPFF.